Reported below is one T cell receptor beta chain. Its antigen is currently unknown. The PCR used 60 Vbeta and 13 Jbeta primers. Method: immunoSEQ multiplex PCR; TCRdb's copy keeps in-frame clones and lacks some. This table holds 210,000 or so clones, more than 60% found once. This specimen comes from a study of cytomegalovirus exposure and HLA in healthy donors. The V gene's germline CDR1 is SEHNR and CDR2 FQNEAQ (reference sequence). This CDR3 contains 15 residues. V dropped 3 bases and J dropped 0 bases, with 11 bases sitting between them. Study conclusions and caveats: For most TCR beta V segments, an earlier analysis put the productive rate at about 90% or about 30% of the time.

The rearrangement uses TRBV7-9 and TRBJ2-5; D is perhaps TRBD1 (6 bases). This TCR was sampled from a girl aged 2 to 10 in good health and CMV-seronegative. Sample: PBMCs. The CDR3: CASSFRGVNQETQYF. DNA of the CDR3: TGTGCCAGCAGCTTCAGGGGAGTGAACCAAGAGACCCAGTACTTC.